The source of this T cell receptor beta chain is a study of T cell repertoires in cytomegalovirus infection. Overall study findings and caveats: Dominating the ex vivo response were TCR beta clonotypes that were CMV-specific and HLA-C-restricted. Cumulative public TCR beta family frequency identified CMV carriers with the relevant HLA.

This clonotype occurred a few times. What it recognizes is unknown. TCRdb re-analysed the reads in MiXCR, keeping a single row per CDR3 protein. The repertoire includes under 850,000 distinct CDR3 sequences, roughly 30% of them detected once, and 18% sits in the top ten. This sequence originates from a human donor in good health (CMV status not recorded). Some clones in this sample may be carry-over from other donors' samples. Source: cultured PBMCs, taken from culture after CMV antigen stimulation.

CDR3 coding DNA: TGTGCCAGCAGCTTAGTTGACAGGGGCACTGAAGCTTTCTTT. The encoded protein is CASSLVDRGTEAFF. The chain uses TRBV7-9 and TRBJ1-1, with TRBD1 matching over 8 bases. The CDR3 is 14 residues long. With V trimmed by 1 base and J by 4 bases, 2 bases remained unmatched. Germline V gene lookup returns CDR1 SEHNR and CDR2 FQNEAQ (reference sequence).